One T cell receptor beta chain is described in this entry. Per the authors' pipeline: Estimation of nucleated cell counts was performed using reference gene primer amplification. Measured with immunoSEQ multiplex PCR; TCRdb has only the in-frame clones, and not every one. The V and J calls and clone size come from that table; D and trimming were worked out from the DNA. Found here are some 150,000 clones, about 86% of them singletons; the top ten hold around 8.2%. Germline V gene sequence: CDR1 LNHDA, CDR2 SQIVND (reference sequence). V lost 5 bases, J lost 6 bases, and 8 bases lay in between. The CDR3 extends over 12 amino acids. This sample is part of a study of blood T cell repertoires in COVID-19. Study in general: COVID-19 samples collected from the United States, Italy and Spain covered acute and convalescent phases. The analysed material was cDNA or gDNA that came from T cells, B-cell-depleted T cells, or PBMCs.

The sample comprised peripheral blood. This TCR was recovered from a woman aged 55-75 years with acute or convalescent COVID-19. The chain employs TRBV19 and TRBJ1-5; D possibly corresponds to TRBD1 (6 bases). CDR3 amino acids: CASSGGAQPQHF. For the CDR3, the DNA is TGTGCCAGTAGTGGGGGGGCTCAGCCCCAGCATTTT.